This T cell receptor beta chain was profiled in a study of cytomegalovirus exposure and HLA in healthy donors. Broader study findings: Cytomegalovirus-associated TCR beta chains were listed, numbering 150 to 200. More clonal expansion characterized HLA-associated TCR beta chains than equally common others in a later analysis.

From germline, CDR1 is SNHLY and CDR2 FYNNEI. V lost 11 bases to trimming and J lost 7 bases, with 35 bases between them. This CDR3 has 18 amino acids. On this clone itself: Its target is not known.

Researchers ran the PCR with 60 Vbeta and 13 Jbeta primers. TCRdb keeps only in-frame clones here, not all; method: immunoSEQ multiplex PCR. Here the sample spans around 150,000 clones, around 72% being singletons. The sample comprised PBMCs. The TCR comes from a man aged 35-49 years in good health and CMV-seronegative. The chain combines TRBV2 with TRBJ2-5; a weak D match, TRBD2 (5 bases). The CDR3 is CAGHSSPEVEGRFGTQYF. CDR3 DNA: TGTGCCGGGCATAGTTCCCCAGAGGTCGAGGGCCGGTTTGGGACCCAGTACTTC.